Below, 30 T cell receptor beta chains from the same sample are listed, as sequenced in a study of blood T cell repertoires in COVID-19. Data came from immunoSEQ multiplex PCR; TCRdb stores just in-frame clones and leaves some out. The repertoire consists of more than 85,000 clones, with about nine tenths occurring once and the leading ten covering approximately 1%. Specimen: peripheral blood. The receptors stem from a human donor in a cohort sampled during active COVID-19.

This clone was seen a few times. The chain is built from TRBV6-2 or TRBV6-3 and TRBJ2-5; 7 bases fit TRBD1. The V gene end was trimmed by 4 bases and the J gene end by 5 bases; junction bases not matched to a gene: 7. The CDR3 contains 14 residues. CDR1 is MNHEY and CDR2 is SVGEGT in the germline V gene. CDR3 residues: CASSSNDRVETQYF. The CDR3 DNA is TGTGCCAGCAGTTCAAACGACAGGGTCGAGACCCAGTACTTC.

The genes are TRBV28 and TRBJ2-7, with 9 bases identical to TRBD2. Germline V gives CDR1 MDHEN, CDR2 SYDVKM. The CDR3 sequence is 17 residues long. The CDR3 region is CASLKLGSGRSSYEQYF. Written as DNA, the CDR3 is TGTGCGAGCCTTAAACTGGGGAGCGGGAGGAGCTCCTACGAGCAGTACTTC.

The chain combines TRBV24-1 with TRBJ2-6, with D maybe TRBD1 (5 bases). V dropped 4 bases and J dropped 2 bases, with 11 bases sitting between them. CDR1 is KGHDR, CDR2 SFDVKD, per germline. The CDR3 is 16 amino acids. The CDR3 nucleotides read TGTGCCACCAGTGACTCCAGGGTCGCTGGGGCCAACGTCCTGACTTTC. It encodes CATSDSRVAGANVLTF.

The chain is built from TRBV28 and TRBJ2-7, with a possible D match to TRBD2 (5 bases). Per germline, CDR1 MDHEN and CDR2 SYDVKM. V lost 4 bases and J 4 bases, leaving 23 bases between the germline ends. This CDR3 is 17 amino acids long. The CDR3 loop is CASSSPPGRGGRYEQYF. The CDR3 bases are TGTGCCAGCAGTTCCCCCCCGGGCCGAGGAGGAAGGTACGAGCAGTACTTC. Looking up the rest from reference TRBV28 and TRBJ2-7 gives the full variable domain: DVKVTQSSRYLVKRTGEKVFLECVQDMDHENMFWYRQDPGLGLRLIYFSYDVKMKEKGDIPEGYSVSREKKERFSLILESASTNQTSMYLCASSSPPGRGGRYEQYFGPGTRLTVT.

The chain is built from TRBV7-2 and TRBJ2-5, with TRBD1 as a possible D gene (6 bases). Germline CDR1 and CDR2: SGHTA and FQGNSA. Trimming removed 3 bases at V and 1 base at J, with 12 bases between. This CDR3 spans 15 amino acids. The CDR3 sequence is CASSLQQGVQETQYF. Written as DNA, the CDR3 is TGTGCCAGCAGCTTGCAACAGGGAGTCCAAGAGACCCAGTACTTC.

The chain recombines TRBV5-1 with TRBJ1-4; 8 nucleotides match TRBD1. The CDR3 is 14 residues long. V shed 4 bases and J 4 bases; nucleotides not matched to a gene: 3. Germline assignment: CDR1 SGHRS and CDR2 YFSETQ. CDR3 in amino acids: CASSPGQGNEKLFF. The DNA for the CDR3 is TGCGCCAGCAGCCCAGGACAGGGTAATGAAAAACTGTTTTTT.

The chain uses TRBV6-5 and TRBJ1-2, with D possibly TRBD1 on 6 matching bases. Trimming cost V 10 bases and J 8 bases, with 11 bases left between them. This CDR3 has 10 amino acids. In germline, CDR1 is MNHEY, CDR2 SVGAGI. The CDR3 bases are TGTGCCACACAGGGATTCGGCTACACCTTC. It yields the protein CATQGFGYTF.

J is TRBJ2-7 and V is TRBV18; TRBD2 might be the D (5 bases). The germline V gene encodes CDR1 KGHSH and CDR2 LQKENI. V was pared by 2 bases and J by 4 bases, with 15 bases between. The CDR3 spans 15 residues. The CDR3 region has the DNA TGTGCCAGCTCACCAATTGTTCGCAGAGGGTACGAGCAGTACTTC. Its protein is CASSPIVRRGYEQYF.

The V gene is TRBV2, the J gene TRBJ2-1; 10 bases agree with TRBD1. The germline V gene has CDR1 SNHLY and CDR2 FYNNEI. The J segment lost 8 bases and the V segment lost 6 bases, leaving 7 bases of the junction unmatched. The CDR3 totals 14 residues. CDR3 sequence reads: CASSRDRGFDEQFF. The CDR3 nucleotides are TGTGCCAGCAGCCGGGACAGGGGATTCGATGAGCAGTTCTTC.

The CDR3 region has the DNA TGCGCCAGCAGCTTGCCTCAGGGTTCACCCCTCCACTTT. This sequence encodes CASSLPQGSPLHF. The V gene is TRBV5-1, the J gene TRBJ1-6; the D gene is possibly TRBD1 (5 bases). CDR1 and CDR2 from the germline V gene are SGHRS and YFSETQ. The CDR3 is made up of 13 amino acids. Between the trimmed V and J ends, which lost 1 base and 9 bases, there was a span of 8 bases. Full variable domain (rest looked up from reference TRBV5-1 and TRBJ1-6): KAGVTQTPRYLIKTRGQQVTLSCSPISGHRSVSWYQQTPGQGLQFLFEYFSETQRNKGNFPGRFSGRQFSNSRSEMNVSTLELGDSALYLCASSLPQGSPLHFGNGTRLTVT.

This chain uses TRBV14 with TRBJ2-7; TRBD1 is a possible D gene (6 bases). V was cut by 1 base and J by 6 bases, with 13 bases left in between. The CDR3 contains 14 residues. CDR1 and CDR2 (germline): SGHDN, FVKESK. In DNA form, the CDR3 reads TGTGCCAGCAGCCAAGCCCGAGTAGGGGGCGAGCAGTACTTC. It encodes CASSQARVGGEQYF.

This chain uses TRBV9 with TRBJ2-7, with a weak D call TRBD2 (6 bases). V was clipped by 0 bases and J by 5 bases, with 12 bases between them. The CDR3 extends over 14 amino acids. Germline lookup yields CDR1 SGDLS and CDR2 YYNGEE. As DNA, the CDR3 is TGTGCCAGCAGCGTAGTGGGGGGACTTGACGAGCAGTACTTC. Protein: CASSVVGGLDEQYF.

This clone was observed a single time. This chain's CDR3 is CASSIGKGTWSSYNSPLHF. CDR3 bases: TGTGCCAGTAGTATAGGGAAAGGGACTTGGAGCTCCTATAATTCACCCCTCCACTTT. V and J are TRBV19 and TRBJ1-6; possible D gene TRBD1, 5 bases. From germline, CDR1 is LNHDA and CDR2 SQIVND (reference sequence). CDR3 length: 19 amino acids. Trimming pared 1 base from V and 0 bases from J, leaving 16 bases between.

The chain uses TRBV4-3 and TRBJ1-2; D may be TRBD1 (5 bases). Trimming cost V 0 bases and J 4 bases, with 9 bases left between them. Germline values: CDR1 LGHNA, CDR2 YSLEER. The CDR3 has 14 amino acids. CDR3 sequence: CASSQERRGYGYTF. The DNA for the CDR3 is TGCGCCAGCAGCCAAGAGCGAAGGGGCTATGGCTACACCTTC.

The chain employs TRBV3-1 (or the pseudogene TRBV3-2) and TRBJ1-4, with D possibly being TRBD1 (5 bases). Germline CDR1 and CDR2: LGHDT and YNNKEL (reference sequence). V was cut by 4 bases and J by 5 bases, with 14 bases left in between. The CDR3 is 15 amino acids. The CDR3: CASSLRTTQNEKLFF. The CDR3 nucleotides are TGTGCCAGCAGCCTCAGGACAACCCAAAATGAAAAACTGTTTTTT.

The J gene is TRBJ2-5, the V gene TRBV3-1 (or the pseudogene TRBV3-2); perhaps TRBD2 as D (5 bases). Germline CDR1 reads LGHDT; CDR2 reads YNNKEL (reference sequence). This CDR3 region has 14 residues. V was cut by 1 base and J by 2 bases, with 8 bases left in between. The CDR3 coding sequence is TGTGCCAGCAGCCAAGCAGCGGCACAAGAGACCCAGTACTTC. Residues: CASSQAAAQETQYF.

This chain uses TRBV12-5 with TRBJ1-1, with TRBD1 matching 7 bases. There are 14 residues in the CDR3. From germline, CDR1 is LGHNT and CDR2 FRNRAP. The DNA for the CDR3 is TGTGCCCTGGGACAGCTCATCCTGAACACTGAAGCTTTCTTT. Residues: CALGQLILNTEAFF.

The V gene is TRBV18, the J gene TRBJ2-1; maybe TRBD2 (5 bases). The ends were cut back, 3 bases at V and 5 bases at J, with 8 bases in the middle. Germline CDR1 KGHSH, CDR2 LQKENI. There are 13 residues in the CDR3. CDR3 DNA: TGTGCCAGCTCACCCCCGGGGAACAATGAGCAGTTCTTC. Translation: CASSPPGNNEQFF.

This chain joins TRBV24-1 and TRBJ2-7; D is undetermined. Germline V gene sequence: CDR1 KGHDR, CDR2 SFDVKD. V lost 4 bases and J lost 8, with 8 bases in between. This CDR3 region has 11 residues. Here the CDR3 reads CATSDSVKQYF. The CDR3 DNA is TGTGCCACCAGTGACTCGGTCAAGCAGTACTTC.

CDR3 loop: CASSLPLGERDQETQYF. The CDR3 DNA reads TGTGCCAGCAGTTTACCCCTTGGGGAGCGGGACCAAGAGACCCAGTACTTC. The rearrangement uses TRBV28 and TRBJ2-5; D possibly corresponds to TRBD2 (6 bases). V dropped 2 bases and J dropped 0 bases, with 16 bases sitting between them. This CDR3 region has 17 residues. CDR1 is MDHEN, CDR2 SYDVKM, per germline.

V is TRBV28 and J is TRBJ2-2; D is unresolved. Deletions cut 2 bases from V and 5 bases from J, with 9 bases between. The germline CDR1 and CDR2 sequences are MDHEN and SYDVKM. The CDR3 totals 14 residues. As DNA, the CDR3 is TGTGCCAGCAGTTTACCTGTCGGGACCGGGGAGCTGTTTTTT. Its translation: CASSLPVGTGELFF.

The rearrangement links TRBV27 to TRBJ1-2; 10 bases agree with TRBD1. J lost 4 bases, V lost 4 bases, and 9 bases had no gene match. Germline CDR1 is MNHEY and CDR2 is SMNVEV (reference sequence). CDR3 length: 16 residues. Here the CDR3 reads CASSSRDRGGGYGYTF. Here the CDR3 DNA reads TGTGCCAGCAGTTCGCGGGACAGGGGAGGCGGCTATGGCTACACCTTC.

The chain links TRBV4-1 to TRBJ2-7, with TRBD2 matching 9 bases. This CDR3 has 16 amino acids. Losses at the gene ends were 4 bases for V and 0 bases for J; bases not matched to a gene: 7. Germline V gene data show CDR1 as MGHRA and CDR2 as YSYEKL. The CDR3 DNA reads TGCGCCAGCAGCCCAGACCTAGCGGGGAGCTCCTACGAGCAGTACTTC. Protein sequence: CASSPDLAGSSYEQYF.

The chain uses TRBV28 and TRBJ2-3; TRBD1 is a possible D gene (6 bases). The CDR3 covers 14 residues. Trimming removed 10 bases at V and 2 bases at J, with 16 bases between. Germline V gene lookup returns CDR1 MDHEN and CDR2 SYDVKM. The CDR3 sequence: CATRGHGTTDTQYF. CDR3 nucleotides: TGTGCCACCAGGGGCCACGGAACCACAGATACGCAGTATTTT.

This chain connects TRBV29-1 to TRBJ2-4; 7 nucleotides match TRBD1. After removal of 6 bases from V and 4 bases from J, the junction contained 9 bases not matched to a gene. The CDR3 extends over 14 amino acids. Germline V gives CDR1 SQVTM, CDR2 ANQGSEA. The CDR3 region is CSVVQGDPKNIQYF. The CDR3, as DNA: TGCAGCGTCGTGCAGGGGGACCCAAAAAACATTCAGTACTTC.

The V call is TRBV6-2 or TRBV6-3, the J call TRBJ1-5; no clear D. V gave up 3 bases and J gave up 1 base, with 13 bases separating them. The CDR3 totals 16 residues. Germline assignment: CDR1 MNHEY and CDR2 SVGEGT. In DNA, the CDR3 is TGTGCCAGCAGTTATTCTTCCCGCGGAAGCAATCAGCCCCAGCATTTT. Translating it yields CASSYSSRGSNQPQHF.

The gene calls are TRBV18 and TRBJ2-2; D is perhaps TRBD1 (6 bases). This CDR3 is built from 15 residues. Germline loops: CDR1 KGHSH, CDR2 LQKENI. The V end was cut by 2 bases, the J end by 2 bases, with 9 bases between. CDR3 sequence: CASSPAGENTGELFF. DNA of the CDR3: TGTGCCAGCTCACCAGCAGGGGAAAACACCGGGGAGCTGTTTTTT.

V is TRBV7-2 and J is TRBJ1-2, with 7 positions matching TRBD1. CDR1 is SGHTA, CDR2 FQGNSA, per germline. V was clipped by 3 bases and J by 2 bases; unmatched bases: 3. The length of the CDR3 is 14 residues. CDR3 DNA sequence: TGTGCCAGCAGCTTCGACAGGGCAAACTATGGCTACACCTTC. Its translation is CASSFDRANYGYTF.

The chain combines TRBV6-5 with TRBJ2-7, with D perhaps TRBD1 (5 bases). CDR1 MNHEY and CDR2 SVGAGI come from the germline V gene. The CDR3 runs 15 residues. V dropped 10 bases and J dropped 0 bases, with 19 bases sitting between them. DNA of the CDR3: TGTGCCACCCAAAAGGGGTCTAGGAGCTCCTACGAGCAGTACTTC. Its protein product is CATQKGSRSSYEQYF.

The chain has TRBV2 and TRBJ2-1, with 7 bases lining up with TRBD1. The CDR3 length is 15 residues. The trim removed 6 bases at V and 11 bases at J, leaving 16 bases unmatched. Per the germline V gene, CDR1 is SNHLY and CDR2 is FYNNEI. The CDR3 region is CASRVSTGTVGKQFF. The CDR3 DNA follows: TGTGCCAGCAGGGTATCAACTGGGACAGTCGGAAAGCAGTTCTTC. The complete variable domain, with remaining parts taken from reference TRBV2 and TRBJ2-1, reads EPEVTQTPSHQVTQMGQEVILRCVPISNHLYFYWYRQILGQKVEFLVSFYNNEISEKSEIFDDQFSVERPDGSNFTLKIRSTKLEDSAMYFCASRVSTGTVGKQFFGPGTRLTVL.